These 22 T cell receptor beta chains originate from one sample sequenced in a study of blood T cell repertoires in COVID-19. The method was immunoSEQ multiplex PCR; TCRdb's version includes in-frame clones alone and lacks a portion of them. The sample shows over 35,000 clones, just under 90% of them seen only once. Material: peripheral blood. The source is a man aged 35-49 years with COVID-19, enrolled during active disease.

This chain joins TRBV6-1 and TRBJ2-4; the match to TRBD2 covers 10 bases. Germline loops: CDR1 MNHNS, CDR2 SASEGT. The length of the CDR3 is 18 residues. The V and J ends lost 4 bases and 1 base, in that order; junction bases with no gene match: 10. CDR3 coding DNA: TGTGCCAGCAGTGGAGAAACGACTAGCGGGTGGGCCAAAAACATTCAGTACTTC. Translated, it gives CASSGETTSGWAKNIQYF.

This chain uses TRBV2 with TRBJ2-1; 8 bases align to TRBD2. CDR1 is SNHLY and CDR2 is FYNNEI in the germline V gene. V lost 4 bases and J lost 0; bases outside the gene matches: 5. The CDR3 length is 16 residues. Here the CDR3 DNA reads TGTGCCAGCAGTGCGCCGGGACTAGGCTCCTACAATGAGCAGTTCTTC. Its translation: CASSAPGLGSYNEQFF.

In regard to this clone: Other nucleotide sequences from this sample produce the same CDR3. This chain links TRBV28 with TRBJ2-5; 8 bases are a match to TRBD2. The CDR3 covers 16 residues. Germline loops: CDR1 MDHEN, CDR2 SYDVKM. V shed 5 bases and J 2 bases; nucleotides not matched to a gene: 10. CDR3 in amino acids: CASSQRAGGSQETQYF. CDR3 DNA: TGTGCCAGCAGTCAACGGGCGGGGGGTTCGCAAGAGACCCAGTACTTC.

V is TRBV2 and J is TRBJ1-5, with 7 bases fitting TRBD1. Germline lookup yields CDR1 SNHLY and CDR2 FYNNEI. CDR3 length: 15 amino acids. The V gene end was trimmed by 6 bases and the J gene end by 2 bases; junction bases not matched to a gene: 7. The CDR3 here is CASRAGGLGNQPQHF. The CDR3 nucleotides read TGTGCCAGCAGGGCAGGGGGTTTGGGCAATCAGCCCCAGCATTTT.

This sequence joins TRBV2 and TRBJ2-7, with a possible D match to TRBD1 (5 bases). Germline CDR1 and CDR2: SNHLY and FYNNEI. V was pared by 5 bases and J by 3 bases, with 11 bases between. The CDR3 is 13 residues long. CDR3 residues: CASSLAGNYEQYF. The CDR3 bases are TGTGCCAGCAGTCTCGCAGGGAACTACGAGCAGTACTTC.

The chain links TRBV21-1 to TRBJ1-1. TRBV21-1 is assigned pseudogene status. This CDR3 is 16 amino acids long. CDR3 DNA: TGTGCCAGCAGCAAAAAAGGGGCGGGGATGAACACTGAAGCTTTCTTT. Its translation is CASSKKGAGMNTEAFF.

This rearrangement joins TRBV5-1 to TRBJ2-1, with TRBD2 identical over 10 bases. Germline V lookup: CDR1 SGHRS, CDR2 YFSETQ. V lost 5 bases and J lost 2; bases outside the gene matches: 4. This CDR3 is built from 15 residues. The DNA for the CDR3 is TGCGCCAGCAGTCCGACTAGCGGGCCCTACAATGAGCAGTTCTTC. Its protein product is CASSPTSGPYNEQFF.

The chain employs TRBV18 and TRBJ2-2, with D uncertain. CDR1 KGHSH and CDR2 LQKENI come from the germline V gene. The V gene lost 5 bases and the J gene lost 4 bases, with 11 bases spanning the gap. The CDR3 spans 14 residues. The CDR3 sequence: CASSYKSGTGELFF. The CDR3 DNA reads TGTGCCAGCTCATACAAATCGGGCACCGGGGAGCTGTTTTTT.

This rearrangement joins TRBV4-2 to TRBJ2-1; D is perhaps TRBD2 (5 bases). The V end lost 3 bases, the J end lost 0 bases, and 18 bases lay between the germline ends. In germline, CDR1 is LGHNA, CDR2 YNFKEQ. The length of the CDR3 is 18 residues. The CDR3 protein is CASSHDDRTSSSYNEQFF. Written as DNA, the CDR3 is TGTGCCAGCAGCCACGACGATCGGACTTCGAGCTCCTACAATGAGCAGTTCTTC.

The V call is TRBV12-3 or TRBV12-4, the J call TRBJ1-4; TRBD1 agrees at 7 bases. With V trimmed by 3 bases and J by 7 bases, 2 bases remained unmatched. The CDR3 has 13 residues. The CDR3 loop is CASSLGTVEKLFF. The DNA of the CDR3 is TGTGCCAGCAGTTTGGGGACAGTTGAAAAACTGTTTTTT.

This clone has just one count. The chain employs TRBV7-9 and TRBJ2-7, with D unclear. The CDR3 length is 12 residues. The germline CDR1 and CDR2 sequences are SEHNR and FQNEAQ (reference sequence). V was cut by 5 bases and J by 6 bases, with 11 bases left in between. For the CDR3, the DNA is TGTGCCAGCAGCCCGACTCAGCTCGAGCAGTACTTC. Its translation: CASSPTQLEQYF.

This rearrangement joins TRBV11-2 to TRBJ2-3, with D possibly being TRBD1 (5 bases). The V gene's germline CDR1 is SGHAT and CDR2 FQNNGV. The V end lost 1 base, the J end lost 2 bases, and 10 bases lay between the germline ends. This CDR3 is built from 15 residues. In nucleotides, the CDR3 is TGTGCCAGCAGCTTAGGGGGCCATACCACAGATACGCAGTATTTT. Its protein is CASSLGGHTTDTQYF.

There are a few counts of this clone. The V call is TRBV5-8, the J call TRBJ2-7; D gene unclear. The germline CDR1 and CDR2 sequences are SGHTS and YDEGEE. This CDR3 has 12 amino acids. V was clipped by 2 bases and J by 3 bases, with 6 bases between them. The CDR3 loop is CASSFSFYEQYF. The CDR3 DNA reads as TGTGCCAGCAGCTTTTCGTTCTACGAGCAGTACTTC.

As concerns this clone: Other nucleotide sequences from this sample produce the same CDR3. This chain links TRBV5-1 with TRBJ2-7, with 8 bases identical to TRBD1. V lost 4 bases to trimming and J lost 1 base; unmatched junction nucleotides: 7. CDR1 SGHRS and CDR2 YFSETQ come from the germline V gene. This CDR3 has 15 amino acids. CDR3 sequence: CASSPGGTGSYEQYF. The CDR3 DNA is TGCGCCAGCAGCCCCGGAGGGACAGGATCCTACGAGCAGTACTTC.

V and J are TRBV11-3 and TRBJ2-1; 8 nucleotides align to TRBD2. The germline gives CDR1 SGHNT, CDR2 YENEEA. The CDR3 spans 15 residues. Trimming took 2 bases from V and 10 from J; bases not matched to a gene: 10. The CDR3 is CASSLRIAGSGEQFF. For the CDR3, the DNA is TGTGCCAGCAGCTTAAGGATAGCGGGGAGTGGAGAGCAGTTCTTC.

This clone came up a few times. This chain links TRBV12-3 or TRBV12-4 with TRBJ2-2; 7 bases align to TRBD2. Unmatched junction bases numbered 2, after V lost 6 bases and J lost 4 bases. The CDR3 has 13 residues. In nucleotides, the CDR3 is TGTGCCAGCAGGCTAGCGGTCACCGGGGAGCTGTTTTTT. This gives the protein CASRLAVTGELFF.

This chain connects TRBV4-1 to TRBJ2-1, with a possible D match to TRBD1 (6 bases). Germline CDR1 and CDR2: MGHRA and YSYEKL. Trimming cost V 2 bases and J 5 bases, with 10 bases left between them. The CDR3 length is 14 residues. The CDR3 nucleotides are TGCGCCAGCAGCCAAACTCGGGACAACAATGAGCAGTTCTTC. Protein sequence: CASSQTRDNNEQFF.

The rearrangement uses TRBV18 and TRBJ2-1; the D is unclear. This CDR3 region has 13 residues. Germline V gene sequence: CDR1 KGHSH, CDR2 LQKENI. V dropped 0 bases and J dropped 7 bases, with 7 bases sitting between them. In nucleotides, the CDR3 is TGTGCCAGCTCACCACCTGTACGGAATGAGCAGTTCTTC. It specifies CASSPPVRNEQFF. Combining the CDR3 with reference TRBV18 and TRBJ2-1 gives the whole variable domain NAGVMQNPRHLVRRRGQEARLRCSPMKGHSHVYWYRQLPEEGLKFMVYLQKENIIDESGMPKERFSAEFPKEGPSILRIQQVVRGDSAAYFCASSPPVRNEQFFGPGTRLTVL.

The genes are TRBV6-5 and TRBJ2-1; 12 bases fit TRBD2. V shed 7 bases, J shed 8 bases, and the junction held 6 bases outside the gene matches. This CDR3 spans 14 amino acids. The germline gives CDR1 MNHEY, CDR2 SVGAGI. The CDR3 DNA sequence: TGTGCCAGCACCAGGACTAGCGGGGCCTATGAGCAGTTCTTC. Protein sequence: CASTRTSGAYEQFF.

This chain joins TRBV5-1 and TRBJ2-7; weak D call: TRBD1 (5 bases). CDR3 length: 13 residues. The germline gives CDR1 SGHRS, CDR2 YFSETQ. V was clipped by 4 bases and J by 3 bases, with 11 bases between them. The DNA for the CDR3 is TGCGCCAGCAGCCCCGGACAATACTACGAGCAGTACTTC. It specifies CASSPGQYYEQYF.

This clone was seen a single time. CDR3 sequence (DNA): TGTGCCAGTAGTGTAGCGGGGGGGCCCACAGATACGCAGTATTTT. It yields the protein CASSVAGGPTDTQYF. The chain couples TRBV19 to TRBJ2-3; 11 bases are shared with TRBD2. With V trimmed by 5 bases and J by 2 bases, 3 bases remained unmatched. The CDR3 has 15 amino acids. Germline assignment: CDR1 LNHDA and CDR2 SQIVND (reference sequence). Filled out from reference TRBV19 and TRBJ2-3, the complete variable domain reads DGGITQSPKYLFRKEGQNVTLSCEQNLNHDAMYWYRQDPGQGLRLIYYSQIVNDFQKGDIAEGYSVSREKKESFPLTVTSAQKNPTAFYLCASSVAGGPTDTQYFGPGTRLTVL.

The chain employs TRBV6-2 or TRBV6-3 and TRBJ1-2, with 7 positions matching TRBD1. Trimming at V came to 6 bases and at J to 6 bases, leaving 16 bases not matched to a gene. The germline V gene encodes CDR1 MNHEY and CDR2 SVGEGT. The CDR3 length is 16 residues. This CDR3 reads CASSPRGAGTLNGYTF. The CDR3 DNA sequence: TGTGCCAGCAGCCCCAGGGGGGCAGGGACCCTTAATGGCTACACCTTC.